This TCR beta chain was profiled in a study of blood T cell repertoires in COVID-19. Study context: Samples came from the United States, Italy and Spain, spanning acute and convalescent COVID-19. In each case, the material was cDNA or gDNA derived from T cells, B-cell-depleted T cells, or PBMCs.

The CDR3 contains 16 residues. Source study methods: From reference gene primer amplification, estimates of nucleated cell counts were derived. The data were produced by immunoSEQ multiplex PCR, yet TCRdb's version contains in-frame clones alone and is incomplete. The DNA was the basis for D and trimming; V, J and clone size are from that table. The repertoire has 85,000 to 100,000 clones, about four fifths of them found once; the top ten carry 17%. The chain couples TRBV1 to TRBJ2-2; the listed D gene, TRBD2, was not tested against the DNA. TRBV1 is a listed pseudogene. What was sequenced was peripheral blood. The sequence was obtained from an older woman with acute or convalescent COVID-19. The CDR3 coding sequence is TGCACCAGCAGCCAAGCCAGCGGGGGGGCCCCTGGGGAGCTGTTTTTT. Encoded protein: CTSSQASGGAPGELFF.